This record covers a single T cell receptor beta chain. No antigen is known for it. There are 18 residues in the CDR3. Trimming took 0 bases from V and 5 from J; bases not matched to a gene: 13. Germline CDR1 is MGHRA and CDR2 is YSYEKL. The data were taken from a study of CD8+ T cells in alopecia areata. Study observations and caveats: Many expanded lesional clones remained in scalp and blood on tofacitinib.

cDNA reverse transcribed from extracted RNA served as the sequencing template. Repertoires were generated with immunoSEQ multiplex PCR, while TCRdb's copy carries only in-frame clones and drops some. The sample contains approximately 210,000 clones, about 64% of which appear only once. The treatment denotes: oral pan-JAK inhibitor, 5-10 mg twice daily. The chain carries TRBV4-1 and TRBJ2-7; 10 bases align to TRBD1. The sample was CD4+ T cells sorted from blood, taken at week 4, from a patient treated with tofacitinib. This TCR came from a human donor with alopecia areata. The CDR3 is CASSQDQVRTGGSDEQYF. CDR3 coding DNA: TGCGCCAGCAGCCAAGATCAGGTCCGGACAGGGGGTTCGGACGAGCAGTACTTC.